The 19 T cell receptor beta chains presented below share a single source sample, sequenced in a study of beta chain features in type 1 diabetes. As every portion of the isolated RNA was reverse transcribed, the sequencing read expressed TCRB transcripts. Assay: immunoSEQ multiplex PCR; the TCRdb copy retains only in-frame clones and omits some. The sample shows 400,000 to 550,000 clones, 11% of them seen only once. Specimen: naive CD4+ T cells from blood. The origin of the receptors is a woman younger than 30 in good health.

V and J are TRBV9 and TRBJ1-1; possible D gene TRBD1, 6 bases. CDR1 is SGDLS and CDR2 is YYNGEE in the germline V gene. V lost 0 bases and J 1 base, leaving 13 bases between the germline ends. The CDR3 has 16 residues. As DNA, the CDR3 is TGTGCCAGCAGCGTAGAGACAGGCGGGGGGAACACTGAAGCTTTCTTT. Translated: CASSVETGGGNTEAFF.

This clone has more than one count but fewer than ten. For the CDR3, the DNA is TGCAGCGTTGAAGATCGTCGGGGGCCGGAGACCCAGTACTTC. It is translated as CSVEDRRGPETQYF. This chain links TRBV29-1 with TRBJ2-5; TRBD1 or TRBD2 may be the D gene (6 bases each). The germline CDR1 and CDR2 sequences are SQVTM and ANQGSEA. Trimming removed 0 bases from V and 5 bases from J, with 13 bases in between. The CDR3 covers 14 residues.

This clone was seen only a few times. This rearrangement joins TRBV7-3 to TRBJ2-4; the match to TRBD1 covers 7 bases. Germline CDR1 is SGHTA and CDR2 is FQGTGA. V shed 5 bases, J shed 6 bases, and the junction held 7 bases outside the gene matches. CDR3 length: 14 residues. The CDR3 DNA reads TGTGCCAGCAGCCCCGGGACAGACCCAAACATTCAGTACTTC. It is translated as CASSPGTDPNIQYF.

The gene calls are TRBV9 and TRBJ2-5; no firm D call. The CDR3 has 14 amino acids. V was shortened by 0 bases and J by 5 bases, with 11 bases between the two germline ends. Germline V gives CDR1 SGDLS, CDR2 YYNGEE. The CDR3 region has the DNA TGTGCCAGCAGCGTAGGCTTGGGTCGGGAGACCCAGTACTTC. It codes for CASSVGLGRETQYF.

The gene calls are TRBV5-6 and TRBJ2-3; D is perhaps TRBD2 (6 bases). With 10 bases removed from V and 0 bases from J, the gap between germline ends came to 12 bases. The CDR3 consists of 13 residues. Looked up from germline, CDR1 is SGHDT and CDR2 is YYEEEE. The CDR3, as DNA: TGTGCCGTGTCGGCGGGGAGCACAGATACGCAGTATTTT. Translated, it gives CAVSAGSTDTQYF.

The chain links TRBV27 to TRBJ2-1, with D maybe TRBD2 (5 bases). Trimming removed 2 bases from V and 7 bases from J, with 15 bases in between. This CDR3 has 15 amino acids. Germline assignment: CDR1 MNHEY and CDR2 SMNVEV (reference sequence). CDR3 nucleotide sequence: TGTGCCAGCAGTTTAAGGAAGCTAGCTAGAAATGAGCAGTTCTTC. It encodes CASSLRKLARNEQFF.

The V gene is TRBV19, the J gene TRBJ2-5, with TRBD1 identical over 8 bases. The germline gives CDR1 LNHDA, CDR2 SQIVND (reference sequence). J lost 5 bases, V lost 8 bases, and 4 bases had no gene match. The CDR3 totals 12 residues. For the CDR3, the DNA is TGTGCCAGTTCCAGGGGGCTGGAGACCCAGTACTTC. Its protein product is CASSRGLETQYF.

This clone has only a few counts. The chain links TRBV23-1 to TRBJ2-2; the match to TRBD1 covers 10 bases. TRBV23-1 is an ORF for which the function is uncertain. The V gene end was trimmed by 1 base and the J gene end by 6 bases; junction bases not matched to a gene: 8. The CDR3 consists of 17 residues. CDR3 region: CASSQLLDRGDAGELFF. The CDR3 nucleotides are TGCGCCAGCAGTCAATTATTGGACAGGGGGGACGCCGGGGAGCTGTTTTTT.

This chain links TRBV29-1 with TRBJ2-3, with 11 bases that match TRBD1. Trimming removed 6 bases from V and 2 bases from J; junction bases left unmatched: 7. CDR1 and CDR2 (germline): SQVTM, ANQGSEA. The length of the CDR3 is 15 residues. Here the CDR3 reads CSVGQGGRDTDTQYF. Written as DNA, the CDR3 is TGCAGCGTGGGACAGGGGGGTAGGGACACAGATACGCAGTATTTT.

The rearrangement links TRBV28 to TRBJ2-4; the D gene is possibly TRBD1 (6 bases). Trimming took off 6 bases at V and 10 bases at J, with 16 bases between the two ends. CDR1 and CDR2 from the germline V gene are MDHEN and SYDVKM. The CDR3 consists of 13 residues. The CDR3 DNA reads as TGTGCCAGCAGACTAACCGGGACACAAATTCAGTACTTC. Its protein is CASRLTGTQIQYF.

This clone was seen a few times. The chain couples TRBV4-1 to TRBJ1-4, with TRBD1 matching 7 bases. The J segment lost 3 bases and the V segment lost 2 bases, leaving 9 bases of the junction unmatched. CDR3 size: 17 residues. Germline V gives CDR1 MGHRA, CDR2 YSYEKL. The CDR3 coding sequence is TGCGCCAGCAGCCAAAAACACCCAGGGGGGGCTAATGAAAAACTGTTTTTT. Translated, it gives CASSQKHPGGANEKLFF.

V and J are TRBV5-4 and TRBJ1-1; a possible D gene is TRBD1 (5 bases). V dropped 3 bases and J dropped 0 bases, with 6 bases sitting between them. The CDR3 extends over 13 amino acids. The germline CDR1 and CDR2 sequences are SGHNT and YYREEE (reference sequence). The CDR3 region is CASSWGLNTEAFF. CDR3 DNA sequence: TGTGCCAGCAGCTGGGGACTGAACACTGAAGCTTTCTTT.

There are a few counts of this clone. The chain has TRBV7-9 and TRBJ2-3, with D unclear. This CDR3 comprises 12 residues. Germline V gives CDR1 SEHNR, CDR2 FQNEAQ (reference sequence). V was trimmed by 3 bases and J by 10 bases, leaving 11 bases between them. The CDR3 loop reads CASSLNWISQYF. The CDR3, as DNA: TGTGCCAGCAGCTTGAACTGGATATCGCAGTATTTT.

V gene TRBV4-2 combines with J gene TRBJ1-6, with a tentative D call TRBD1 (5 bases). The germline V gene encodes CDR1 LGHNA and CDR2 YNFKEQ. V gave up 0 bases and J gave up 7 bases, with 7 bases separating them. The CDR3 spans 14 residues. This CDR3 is CASSQEKGNSPLHF. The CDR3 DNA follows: TGTGCCAGCAGCCAAGAGAAGGGGAATTCACCCCTCCACTTT.

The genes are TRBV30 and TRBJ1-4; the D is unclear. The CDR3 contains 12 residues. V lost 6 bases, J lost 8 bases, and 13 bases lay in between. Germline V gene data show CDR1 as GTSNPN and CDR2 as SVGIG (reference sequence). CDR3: CACNAPGEKLFF. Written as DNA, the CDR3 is TGTGCCTGTAACGCGCCGGGGGAAAAACTGTTTTTT.

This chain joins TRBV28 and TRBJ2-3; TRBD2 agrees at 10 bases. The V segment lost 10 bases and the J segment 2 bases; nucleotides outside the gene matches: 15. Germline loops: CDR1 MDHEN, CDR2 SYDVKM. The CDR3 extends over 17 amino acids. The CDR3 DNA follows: TGTGCCATCCGCCCCCCTAGCGGGGGCCCTAACACAGATACGCAGTATTTT. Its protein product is CAIRPPSGGPNTDTQYF. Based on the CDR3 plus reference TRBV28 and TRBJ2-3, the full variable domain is DVKVTQSSRYLVKRTGEKVFLECVQDMDHENMFWYRQDPGLGLRLIYFSYDVKMKEKGDIPEGYSVSREKKERFSLILESASTNQTSMYLCAIRPPSGGPNTDTQYFGPGTRLTVL.

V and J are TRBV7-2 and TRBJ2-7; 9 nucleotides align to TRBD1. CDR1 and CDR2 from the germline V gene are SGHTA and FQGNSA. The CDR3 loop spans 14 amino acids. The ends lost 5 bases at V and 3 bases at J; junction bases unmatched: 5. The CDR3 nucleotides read TGTGCCAGCAGCCGAGGGACAGGGAACTACGAGCAGTACTTC. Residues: CASSRGTGNYEQYF.

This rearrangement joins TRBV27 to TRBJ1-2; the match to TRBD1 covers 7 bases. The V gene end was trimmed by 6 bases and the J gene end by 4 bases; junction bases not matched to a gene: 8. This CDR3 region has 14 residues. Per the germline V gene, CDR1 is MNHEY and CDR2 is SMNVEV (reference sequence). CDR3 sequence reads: CASSVASGGYGYTF. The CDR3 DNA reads TGTGCCAGCAGCGTGGCATCAGGGGGCTATGGCTACACCTTC.

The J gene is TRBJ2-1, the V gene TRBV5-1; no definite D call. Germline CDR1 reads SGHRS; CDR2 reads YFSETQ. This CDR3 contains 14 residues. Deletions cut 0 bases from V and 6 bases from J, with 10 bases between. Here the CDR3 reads CASSLDYSSNEQFF. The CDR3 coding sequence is TGCGCCAGCAGCTTGGATTATTCTTCCAATGAGCAGTTCTTC.